What follows are 8 T cell receptor beta chains derived from one specimen sequenced in a study of shared clonotypes between healthy human individuals. The naive CD8 fraction comprised CD45RO-negative cells positively selected for CCR7 and excluded terminally differentiated effector memory CD45RA+ cells. Measured with immunoSEQ multiplex PCR; TCRdb has only the in-frame clones, and not every one. The sample gives some 2,100,000 clones, just over 90% of which show up once; roughly 1.8% is in the top ten. The material sequenced was naive CD8+ T cells from PBMCs. Receptors were obtained from a man between 18 and 35 years old in good health. Some clones in this sample may be carry-over from other donors' samples.

This clone was seen only a few times. The chain employs TRBV29-1 and TRBJ1-2; TRBD1 is a possible D gene (6 bases). The CDR3 consists of 11 residues. Germline V gives CDR1 SQVTM, CDR2 ANQGSEA. The V gene lost 7 bases and the J gene lost 8 bases, with 14 bases spanning the gap. DNA of the CDR3: TGCAGCGCCTTGACAGGCTCGGGCTACACCTTC. It specifies CSALTGSGYTF.

The chain employs TRBV19 and TRBJ2-4; TRBD1 matches 8 bases. Germline-derived CDR1 and CDR2 are LNHDA and SQIVND (reference sequence). The CDR3 runs 14 residues. Unmatched junction bases numbered 5, after V lost 4 bases and J lost 6 bases. The CDR3 reads CASSTYGTGNIQYF. DNA of the CDR3: TGTGCCAGTAGTACCTACGGGACAGGAAACATTCAGTACTTC.

This clone was seen just once. The gene calls are TRBV9 and TRBJ2-7; D is possibly TRBD1 or TRBD2 (5 bases each). CDR1 and CDR2 (germline): SGDLS, YYNGEE. The CDR3 covers 13 residues. V lost 0 bases and J lost 5, with 9 bases in between. This CDR3 is CASSVGDVDEQYF. DNA for the CDR3: TGTGCCAGCAGCGTAGGGGACGTCGACGAGCAGTACTTC.

Of note for this clone: The same CDR3 is also encoded by other DNA sequences in this sample. The chain joins TRBV27 to TRBJ1-1; D gene ambiguous. CDR1 is MNHEY, CDR2 SMNVEV, per germline (reference sequence). V dropped 2 bases and J dropped 1 base, with 8 bases sitting between them. This CDR3 is built from 14 residues. The CDR3 protein is CASSLLLGNTEAFF. CDR3 nucleotides: TGTGCCAGCAGTTTACTGCTGGGGAACACTGAAGCTTTCTTT.

This clone came up once. V usage is TRBV27 and J usage is TRBJ2-3; TRBD2 aligns across 12 bases. CDR3 length equals 17 residues. With 3 bases clipped from V and 8 bases from J, the junction kept 12 bases outside the gene matches. The germline CDR1 and CDR2 sequences are MNHEY and SMNVEV (reference sequence). The CDR3 DNA sequence: TGTGCCAGCAGTTTGGTCCTAGCGGGAGGGCCCTCTCCTACGCAGTATTTT. This gives the protein CASSLVLAGGPSPTQYF.

V usage is TRBV5-6 and J usage is TRBJ2-2; 12 nucleotides match TRBD2. The CDR3 consists of 17 residues. Germline lookup yields CDR1 SGHDT and CDR2 YYEEEE. The junction had 5 bases not matched to a gene; V was cut back by 0 bases and J by 5 bases. CDR3 bases: TGTGCCAGCAGCTTGGGACTAGCGGGAGTTTATACCGGGGAGCTGTTTTTT. It yields the protein CASSLGLAGVYTGELFF.

The chain employs TRBV4-1 and TRBJ1-1; D uncertain. The CDR3 covers 15 residues. Germline CDR1 and CDR2: MGHRA and YSYEKL. Trimming shortened V by 2 bases and J by 3 bases, and 13 bases separated the two germline ends. In DNA form, the CDR3 reads TGCGCCAGCAGCCAACCCGGGCGGAAGGACACTGAAGCTTTCTTT. Its translation is CASSQPGRKDTEAFF.

This clone was found once. Other DNA sequences in the same sample also yield this CDR3. The gene calls are TRBV19 and TRBJ2-1; TRBD2 matches at 10 bases. The CDR3 covers 14 residues. J gave up 4 bases and V 9 bases, and 6 bases lay outside the gene matches. Per the germline V gene, CDR1 is LNHDA and CDR2 is SQIVND (reference sequence). This chain's CDR3 is CASALAGVYNEQFF. The CDR3, as DNA: TGTGCCAGCGCTCTAGCGGGAGTGTACAATGAGCAGTTCTTC.